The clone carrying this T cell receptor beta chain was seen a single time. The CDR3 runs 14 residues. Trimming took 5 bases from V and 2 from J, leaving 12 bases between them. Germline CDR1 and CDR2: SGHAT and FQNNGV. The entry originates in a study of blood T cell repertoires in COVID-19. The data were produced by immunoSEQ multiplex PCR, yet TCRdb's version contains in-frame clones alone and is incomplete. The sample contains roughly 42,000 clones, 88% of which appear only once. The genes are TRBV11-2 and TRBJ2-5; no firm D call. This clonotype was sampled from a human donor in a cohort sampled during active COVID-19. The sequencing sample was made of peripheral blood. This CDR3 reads CASSRAAFQETQYF. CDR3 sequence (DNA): TGTGCCAGCAGCCGAGCCGCATTTCAAGAGACCCAGTACTTC.